The 28 T cell receptor beta chains below were found in one sample sequenced in a study of blood T cell repertoires in COVID-19. Profiling relied on immunoSEQ multiplex PCR, and the TCRdb table lists in-frame clones only, not all of them. The sample consists of fewer than 450,000 clones, 88% of them appearing once. Sequences were obtained from peripheral blood. These receptors all come from a woman in her forties or fifties with COVID-19, enrolled during active disease.

V and J are TRBV6-6 and TRBJ1-5; D is possibly TRBD1 (5 bases). V was shortened by 7 bases and J by 0 bases, with 13 bases between the two germline ends. From germline, CDR1 is MNHNY and CDR2 SVGAGI (reference sequence). The CDR3 runs 15 residues. CDR3: CASTVQGSSNQPQHF. CDR3 DNA: TGTGCCAGCACCGTGCAGGGATCTAGCAATCAGCCCCAGCATTTT.

The chain uses TRBV27 and TRBJ2-7; D possibly corresponds to TRBD2 (6 bases). The length of the CDR3 is 14 residues. Germline CDR1 MNHEY, CDR2 SMNVEV (reference sequence). The V end lost 6 bases, the J end lost 1 base, and 13 bases lay between the germline ends. CDR3 protein: CASRPGLTSYEQYF. The CDR3 DNA reads TGTGCCAGCAGACCCGGACTAACATCCTACGAGCAGTACTTC.

The chain uses TRBV12-5 and TRBJ2-2, with 7 bases fitting TRBD2. Germline assignment: CDR1 LGHNT and CDR2 FRNRAP. The CDR3 totals 16 residues. Trimming took 2 bases from V and 6 from J; bases not matched to a gene: 9. The CDR3, as DNA: TGTGCTAGTGGTTTGAGCGGGGTCGTTGTGGCCGGGGAGCTGTTTTTT. Protein sequence: CASGLSGVVVAGELFF.

V and J are TRBV6-6 and TRBJ1-3; tentative D call: TRBD1 (5 bases). This CDR3 has 16 amino acids. The germline V gene encodes CDR1 MNHNY and CDR2 SVGAGI (reference sequence). V lost 3 bases, J lost 0 bases, and 12 bases lay in between. In DNA form, the CDR3 reads TGTGCCAGCAGTTATTTTTTCGGGGGCTCTGGAAACACCATATATTTT. Protein product: CASSYFFGGSGNTIYF.

V is TRBV7-9 and J is TRBJ1-5; TRBD1 matches 7 bases. Trimming removed 7 bases from V and 6 bases from J; junction bases left unmatched: 3. This CDR3 has 12 residues. Germline CDR1 and CDR2: SEHNR and FQNEAQ (reference sequence). The CDR3 DNA follows: TGTGCCAGCAATGGGGACAGTCAGCCCCAGCATTTT. Its protein product is CASNGDSQPQHF.

The chain combines TRBV6-5 with TRBJ2-7, with 7 bases identical to TRBD1. V shed 6 bases, J shed 4 bases, and the junction held 3 bases outside the gene matches. Germline loops: CDR1 MNHEY, CDR2 SVGAGI. This CDR3 comprises 12 residues. CDR3 nucleotides: TGTGCCAGCAGAACGACAGGGTACGAGCAGTACTTC. Translation: CASRTTGYEQYF.

V usage is TRBV5-1 and J usage is TRBJ2-1; weak D call: TRBD1 (5 bases). Trimming cost V 0 bases and J 8 bases, with 9 bases left between them. Per the germline V gene, CDR1 is SGHRS and CDR2 is YFSETQ. The length of the CDR3 is 13 residues. The CDR3, as DNA: TGCGCCAGCAGCTTGGAGGGGATCGATGAGCAGTTCTTC. Translated, it gives CASSLEGIDEQFF.

This clone turned up a few times. The V call is TRBV6-5, the J call TRBJ2-3; maybe TRBD1 (6 bases). The V and J ends lost 5 bases and 6 bases respectively, with 12 bases between them. Germline V gene data show CDR1 as MNHEY and CDR2 as SVGAGI. This CDR3 region has 13 residues. CDR3 bases: TGTGCCAGCAGTCCCGACAGGCGTGATACGCAGTATTTT. It codes for CASSPDRRDTQYF.

V usage is TRBV19 and J usage is TRBJ1-2, with TRBD1 matching over 8 bases. J was trimmed by 1 base and V by 4 bases; bases with no gene match: 5. The CDR3 consists of 15 residues. Germline V gene lookup returns CDR1 LNHDA and CDR2 SQIVND (reference sequence). The CDR3 sequence: CASSTPGQGNYGYTF. The CDR3 DNA sequence: TGTGCCAGTAGTACCCCCGGACAGGGTAACTATGGCTACACCTTC.

V gene TRBV5-4 combines with J gene TRBJ1-4, with TRBD1 matching 8 bases. J was trimmed by 10 bases and V by 4 bases; bases with no gene match: 15. The CDR3 loop spans 16 amino acids. The germline V gene encodes CDR1 SGHNT and CDR2 YYREEE (reference sequence). CDR3 loop: CASSRQDRAFSGKLFF. As DNA, the CDR3 is TGTGCCAGCAGCCGTCAGGACAGGGCCTTCTCCGGAAAACTGTTTTTT.

The chain employs TRBV21-1 and TRBJ1-2; TRBD1, the table's D call, was not compared with the DNA. TRBV21-1 is a listed pseudogene. This CDR3 spans 12 amino acids. CDR3 residues: CASTQVPYGYTF. Written as DNA, the CDR3 is TGTGCCAGTACACAGGTTCCCTATGGCTACACCTTC.

V gene TRBV30 combines with J gene TRBJ1-2; D might be TRBD1 (5 bases). The CDR3 totals 12 residues. Trimming cost V 7 bases and J 4 bases, with 13 bases left between them. The germline V gene encodes CDR1 GTSNPN and CDR2 SVGIG (reference sequence). The CDR3 sequence is CASWEGSYGYTF. The CDR3 DNA is TGTGCCTCTTGGGAGGGGTCCTATGGCTACACCTTC.

This clone was detected once. The gene calls are TRBV7-9 and TRBJ2-5; perhaps TRBD2 as D (5 bases). The CDR3 totals 17 residues. Trimming removed 5 bases at V and 5 bases at J, with 24 bases between. Germline CDR1 is SEHNR and CDR2 is FQNEAQ (reference sequence). The CDR3 is CASSPSLPRVIEETQYF. The CDR3 region has the DNA TGTGCCAGCAGCCCTAGCCTGCCTCGGGTAATTGAGGAGACCCAGTACTTC.

The sample holds one count of this clone. The chain recombines TRBV11-2 with TRBJ2-7, with 12 positions matching TRBD2. The trim removed 5 bases at V and 6 bases at J, leaving 8 bases unmatched. Germline V gene data show CDR1 as SGHAT and CDR2 as FQNNGV. CDR3 length equals 15 residues. The chain's CDR3 is CASSRLAGGVFEQYF. The CDR3 coding sequence is TGTGCCAGCAGCCGCCTAGCGGGGGGGGTCTTCGAGCAGTACTTC.

The chain is built from TRBV5-4 and TRBJ2-5; 8 nucleotides match TRBD2. Germline trimming cut 3 bases from V and 5 bases from J; bases unmatched to any gene: 12. The CDR3 consists of 16 residues. The germline gives CDR1 SGHNT, CDR2 YYREEE (reference sequence). The CDR3, as DNA: TGTGCCAGCAGCTCATCCGGGACTAGAATCGGTGAGACCCAGTACTTC. It specifies CASSSSGTRIGETQYF.

V and J are TRBV19 and TRBJ1-1; D is unresolved. Germline assignment: CDR1 LNHDA and CDR2 SQIVND (reference sequence). V lost 6 bases to trimming and J lost 3 bases, with 14 bases between them. This CDR3 spans 14 amino acids. CDR3 residues: CASSYGREDTEAFF. CDR3 bases: TGTGCCAGTAGCTACGGGCGGGAAGACACTGAAGCTTTCTTT. The complete variable domain, with remaining parts taken from reference TRBV19 and TRBJ1-1, reads DGGITQSPKYLFRKEGQNVTLSCEQNLNHDAMYWYRQDPGQGLRLIYYSQIVNDFQKGDIAEGYSVSREKKESFPLTVTSAQKNPTAFYLCASSYGREDTEAFFGQGTRLTVV.

This rearrangement joins TRBV4-1 to TRBJ1-1; no firm D call. Germline CDR1 reads MGHRA; CDR2 reads YSYEKL. The CDR3 covers 16 residues. Trimming took off 0 bases at V and 9 bases at J, with 20 bases between the two ends. The CDR3: CASSQDQEQASSKAFF. The CDR3 bases are TGCGCCAGCAGCCAAGACCAAGAGCAGGCGTCTAGCAAAGCTTTCTTT.

The rearrangement links TRBV6-5 to TRBJ1-1, with 7 nucleotides matching TRBD1. V shed 5 bases and J 4 bases; nucleotides not matched to a gene: 7. This CDR3 comprises 14 residues. CDR1 and CDR2 from the germline V gene are MNHEY and SVGAGI. Written as DNA, the CDR3 is TGTGCCAGCAGTATTGACAGGGTGATCACTGAAGCTTTCTTT. Translating it yields CASSIDRVITEAFF.

The chain carries TRBV28 and TRBJ1-2, with 7 bases that match TRBD1. The CDR3 consists of 14 residues. The germline CDR1 and CDR2 sequences are MDHEN and SYDVKM. V was clipped by 6 bases and J by 4 bases; unmatched bases: 8. This CDR3 reads CASRAPGGIYGYTF. CDR3 nucleotide sequence: TGTGCCAGCAGGGCCCCAGGGGGTATCTATGGCTACACCTTC.

This chain uses TRBV4-1 with TRBJ1-5; D is unclear. Trimming took 1 base from V and 3 from J, leaving 7 bases between them. The CDR3 is 14 residues long. Germline CDR1 and CDR2: MGHRA and YSYEKL. The CDR3 nucleotides read TGCGCCAGCAGCCAAGGAACGGTCAATCAGCCCCAGCATTTT. This translates into CASSQGTVNQPQHF.

The chain employs TRBV6-5 and TRBJ1-2; D not resolved. The CDR3 spans 15 residues. The V gene lost 2 bases and the J gene lost 3 bases, with 13 bases spanning the gap. The V gene's germline CDR1 is MNHEY and CDR2 SVGAGI. The CDR3 region has the DNA TGTGCCAGCAGTTACAGCCAAGCTCTGGACTATGGCTACACCTTC. It is translated as CASSYSQALDYGYTF.

The chain employs TRBV28 and TRBJ1-5; 7 bases fit TRBD1. The CDR3 is made up of 15 amino acids. The V segment lost 9 bases and the J segment 0 bases; nucleotides outside the gene matches: 8. CDR1 and CDR2 (germline): MDHEN, SYDVKM. The CDR3: CASLGTDYSNQPQHF. DNA for the CDR3: TGTGCCAGTCTCGGGACAGATTATAGCAATCAGCCCCAGCATTTT.

This rearrangement joins TRBV28 to TRBJ1-1; D is perhaps TRBD1 (6 bases). The CDR3 has 14 amino acids. The V and J ends lost 2 bases and 1 base respectively, with 8 bases between them. Germline values: CDR1 MDHEN, CDR2 SYDVKM. The CDR3 DNA follows: TGTGCCAGCAGTTTACAGGGGACGAACACTGAAGCTTTCTTT. It translates to CASSLQGTNTEAFF.

The chain links TRBV7-6 to TRBJ2-3; possible D gene TRBD1, 6 bases. V gave up 2 bases and J gave up 0 bases, with 12 bases separating them. Germline loops: CDR1 SGHVS, CDR2 FNYEAQ. This CDR3 is built from 16 residues. CDR3 sequence: CASSLSQGSSTDTQYF. The CDR3 bases are TGTGCCAGCAGCTTAAGTCAGGGGAGTAGCACAGATACGCAGTATTTT. Filled out from reference TRBV7-6 and TRBJ2-3, the complete variable domain reads GAGVSQSPRYKVTKRGQDVALRCDPISGHVSLYWYRQALGQGPEFLTYFNYEAQQDKSGLPNDRFSAERPEGSISTLTIQRTEQRDSAMYRCASSLSQGSSTDTQYFGPGTRLTVL.

The chain employs TRBV5-1 and TRBJ2-2, with TRBD2 identical over 8 bases. V gave up 7 bases and J gave up 1 base; unmatched junction bases: 3. Germline lookup yields CDR1 SGHRS and CDR2 YFSETQ. The CDR3 has 14 amino acids. The CDR3 region is CASQGLVNTGELFF. The CDR3 nucleotides are TGCGCCAGCCAGGGACTAGTGAACACCGGGGAGCTGTTTTTT.

The chain links TRBV5-1 to TRBJ2-7; tentatively, D is TRBD2 (6 bases). The CDR3 runs 16 residues. V dropped 2 bases and J dropped 5 bases, with 20 bases sitting between them. Per the germline V gene, CDR1 is SGHRS and CDR2 is YFSETQ. The CDR3, as DNA: TGCGCCAGCAGCTTACATATCGGGGGAAGGGGCAACGAGCAGTACTTC. Translating it yields CASSLHIGGRGNEQYF.

V usage is TRBV28 and J usage is TRBJ1-5; the D is unclear. Trimming removed 3 bases from V and 1 base from J, with 4 bases in between. The CDR3 consists of 13 residues. Germline-derived CDR1 and CDR2 are MDHEN and SYDVKM. Here the CDR3 reads CASSFLSNQPQHF. DNA for the CDR3: TGTGCCAGCAGTTTCTTGAGCAATCAGCCCCAGCATTTT.

For the CDR3, the DNA is TGTGCCAGCAGCCACCTGACAGGGGGCGGTAACTATGGCTACACCTTC. Its translation is CASSHLTGGGNYGYTF. The chain uses TRBV14 and TRBJ1-2; 10 nucleotides match TRBD1. The CDR3 contains 16 residues. With V trimmed by 3 bases and J by 1 base, 5 bases remained unmatched. Germline loops: CDR1 SGHDN, CDR2 FVKESK. The full variable domain, rest sourced from reference TRBV14 and TRBJ1-2, is EAGVTQFPSHSVIEKGQTVTLRCDPISGHDNLYWYRRVMGKEIKFLLHFVKESKQDESGMPNNRFLAERTGGTYSTLKVQPAELEDSGVYFCASSHLTGGGNYGYTFGSGTRLTVV.